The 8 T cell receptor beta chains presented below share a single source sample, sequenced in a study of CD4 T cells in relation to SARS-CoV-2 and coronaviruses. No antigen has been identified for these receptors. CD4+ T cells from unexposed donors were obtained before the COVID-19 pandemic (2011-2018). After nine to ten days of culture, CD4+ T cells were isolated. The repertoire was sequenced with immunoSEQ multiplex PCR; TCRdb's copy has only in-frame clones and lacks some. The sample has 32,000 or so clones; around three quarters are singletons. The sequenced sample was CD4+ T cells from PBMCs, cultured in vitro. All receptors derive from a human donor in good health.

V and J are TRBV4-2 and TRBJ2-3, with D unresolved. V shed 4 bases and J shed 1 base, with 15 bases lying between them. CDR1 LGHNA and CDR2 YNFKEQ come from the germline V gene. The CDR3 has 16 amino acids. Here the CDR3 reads CASSPLVRARTDTQYF. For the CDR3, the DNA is TGTGCCAGCAGCCCTCTAGTAAGGGCCCGCACAGATACGCAGTATTTT.

As DNA, the CDR3 is TGTGCCAGCAGCACACTAGGGGTTCGGACAGATACGCAGTATTTT. It translates to CASSTLGVRTDTQYF. This chain links TRBV11-2 with TRBJ2-3, with D tentatively TRBD1 or TRBD2 (5 bases each). V gave up 5 bases and J gave up 3 bases, with 15 bases separating them. Germline V gene lookup returns CDR1 SGHAT and CDR2 FQNNGV. The length of the CDR3 is 15 residues.

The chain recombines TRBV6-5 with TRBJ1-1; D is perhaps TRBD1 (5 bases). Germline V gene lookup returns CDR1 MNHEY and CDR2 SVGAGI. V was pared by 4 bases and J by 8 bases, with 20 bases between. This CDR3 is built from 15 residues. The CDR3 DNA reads TGTGCCAGCAGTTTAATGGGCAGGGAAGCGGGAGAAGCTTTCTTT. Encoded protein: CASSLMGREAGEAFF.

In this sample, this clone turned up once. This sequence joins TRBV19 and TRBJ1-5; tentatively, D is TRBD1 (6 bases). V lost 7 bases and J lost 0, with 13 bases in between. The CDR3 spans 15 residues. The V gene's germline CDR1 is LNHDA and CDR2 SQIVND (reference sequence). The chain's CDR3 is CASTQDSYSNQPQHF. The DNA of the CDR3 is TGTGCCAGTACCCAGGACAGTTATAGCAATCAGCCCCAGCATTTT.

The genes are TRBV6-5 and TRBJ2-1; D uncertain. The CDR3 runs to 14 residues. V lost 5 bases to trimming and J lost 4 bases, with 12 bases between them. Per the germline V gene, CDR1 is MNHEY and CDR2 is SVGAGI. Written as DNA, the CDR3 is TGTGCCAGCAGTCCTGTTGGGATGTACAATGAGCAGTTCTTC. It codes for CASSPVGMYNEQFF.

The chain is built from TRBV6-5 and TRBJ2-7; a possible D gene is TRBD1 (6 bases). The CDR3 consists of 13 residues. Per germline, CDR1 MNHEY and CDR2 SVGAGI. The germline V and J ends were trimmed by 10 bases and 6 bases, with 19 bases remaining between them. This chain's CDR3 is CATPGQPHSEQYF. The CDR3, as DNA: TGTGCCACACCGGGACAACCTCATTCCGAGCAGTACTTC.

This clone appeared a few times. The CDR3 region has the DNA TGCGCCAGCAGCCTAACAGGGGACCGGGAGACCCAGTACTTC. This gives the protein CASSLTGDRETQYF. The chain employs TRBV4-1 and TRBJ2-5; 7 bases are shared with TRBD1. With 4 bases clipped from V and 5 bases from J, the junction kept 7 bases outside the gene matches. The CDR3 has 14 residues. Germline V gives CDR1 MGHRA, CDR2 YSYEKL.

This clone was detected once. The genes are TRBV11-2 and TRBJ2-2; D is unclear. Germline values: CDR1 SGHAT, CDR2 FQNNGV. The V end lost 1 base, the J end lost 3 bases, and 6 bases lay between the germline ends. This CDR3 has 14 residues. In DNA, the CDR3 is TGTGCCAGCAGCTTAGCTAGACACACCGGGGAGCTGTTTTTT. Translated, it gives CASSLARHTGELFF.